A selection of T cell receptor beta chains follows, all from one sample in a study of cytomegalovirus exposure and HLA in healthy donors. Sequencing used immunoSEQ multiplex PCR; TCRdb keeps in-frame clones, though not all of them. The sample consists of over 130,000 clones, 70% to 80% of them appearing once. The specimen sequenced was PBMCs. The origin of the receptors is a man in his fifties in good health and CMV-seropositive. Both conserved end residues are part of each CDR3. D genes are given only for firm matches. Some rows have no size entry. The others give once, few or many, or a class for an expanded clone.

j_call v_call clone_size d_call cdr3_length cdr3_aa cdr3_nt
TRBJ2-1 TRBV7-9 - TRBD2 13 CASSLGGGNEQFF TGTGCCAGCAGCTTAGGCGGGGGCAATGAGCAGTTCTTC
TRBJ1-1 TRBV5-8 few - 15 CASRRQLQAWAEAFF TGTGCCAGCCGACGTCAATTACAGGCTTGGGCTGAAGCTTTCTTT
TRBJ1-4 TRBV4-1 - TRBD1 14 CASSQLTGKKKLFF TGCGCCAGCAGCCAACTGACAGGGAAGAAAAAACTGTTTTTT
TRBJ1-4 TRBV5-6 - - 15 CASSSKGVANEKLFF TGTGCCAGCAGCTCCAAGGGGGTCGCTAATGAAAAACTGTTTTTT
TRBJ1-5 TRBV7-2 once TRBD1 15 CASSLRTGRNQPQHF TGTGCCAGCAGCCTAAGGACAGGGCGCAATCAGCCCCAGCATTTT
TRBJ2-2 TRBV19 - TRBD2 20 CASSPGLAGGLRANTGELFF TGTGCCAGTAGTCCTGGACTAGCGGGAGGATTACGGGCCAACACCGGGGAGCTGTTTTTT
TRBJ2-7 TRBV5-1 - TRBD2 14 CASSLTSENYEQYF TGCGCCAGCAGCTTGACTAGCGAGAACTACGAGCAGTACTTC
TRBJ1-2 TRBV19 - - 14 CASKDRPGNYGYTF TGTGCCAGTAAAGACCGCCCCGGGAACTATGGCTACACCTTC
TRBJ1-3 TRBV6-1 - TRBD1 18 CASSVAAMGQASGNTIYF TGTGCCAGCAGTGTTGCCGCGATGGGACAGGCCTCTGGAAACACCATATATTTT
TRBJ2-7 TRBV6-5 - - 13 CASSYGPSYEQYF TGTGCCAGCAGTTATGGGCCGAGCTACGAGCAGTACTTC
TRBJ2-7 TRBV29-1 - TRBD1 13 CSVEDDRGYEQYF TGCAGCGTTGAAGACGACAGGGGGTACGAGCAGTACTTC
TRBJ1-1 TRBV6-5 - - 12 CATRRLNTEAFF TGTGCCACGCGGCGGCTGAACACTGAAGCTTTCTTT
TRBJ2-7 TRBV28 - - 13 CASSAASSYEQYF TGTGCCAGCAGTGCCGCGAGCTCCTACGAGCAGTACTTC
TRBJ2-5 TRBV25-1 few - 15 CASSGDRGAQETQYF TGTGCCAGCAGTGGGGATCGGGGGGCCCAAGAGACCCAGTACTTC
TRBJ2-1 TRBV29-1 - TRBD2 15 CSVEGLANSYNEQFF TGCAGCGTTGAAGGACTAGCGAATTCCTACAATGAGCAGTTCTTC
TRBJ2-7 TRBV7-8 once TRBD1 14 CASSLSGQVYEQYF TGTGCCAGCAGCTTATCGGGACAGGTCTACGAGCAGTACTTC
TRBJ1-4 TRBV20-1 - - 11 CSARTGEKLFF TGCAGTGCTAGGACAGGTGAAAAACTGTTTTTT
TRBJ1-5 TRBV5-1 - - 16 CASSLNPGLNNQPQHF TGCGCCAGCAGCTTGAATCCTGGGCTAAACAATCAGCCCCAGCATTTT
TRBJ1-1 TRBV5-5 - TRBD1 15 CASSPLRQGATEAFF TGTGCCAGCAGCCCTCTGCGACAGGGGGCCACTGAAGCTTTCTTT
TRBJ2-1 TRBV7-8 - TRBD2 19 CASSFIGSGTSGQNNEQFF TGTGCCAGCAGCTTTATTGGTAGCGGGACCTCTGGGCAAAACAATGAGCAGTTCTTC
TRBJ1-3 TRBV5-3 - - 15 CARSFRTGHRNTIYF TGTGCCAGAAGCTTTCGAACAGGGCATCGAAACACCATATATTTT
TRBJ1-1 TRBV5-4 - TRBD1 15 CASSLGGTGVTEAFF TGTGCCAGCAGCTTGGGCGGGACAGGGGTGACTGAAGCTTTCTTT
TRBJ2-5 TRBV7-7 - TRBD1 13 CASSMDRQETQYF TGTGCTAGCAGCATGGACAGGCAAGAGACCCAGTACTTC
TRBJ2-3 TRBV5-1 - TRBD2 15 CASSRTSGSPDTQYF TGCGCCAGCAGCCGGACTAGCGGGAGCCCAGATACGCAGTATTTT
TRBJ2-1 TRBV5-1 - TRBD2 17 CASSLALVGTSINEQFF TGCGCCAGCAGCTTGGCTTTAGTAGGGACTAGCATCAATGAGCAGTTCTTC
TRBJ2-1 TRBV7-9 - TRBD2 15 CSSSPLGEGHNEQFF TGTTCCAGCAGCCCTTTGGGGGAGGGCCATAATGAGCAGTTCTTC
TRBJ2-5 TRBV7-2 - - 13 CASSLVSQETQYF TGTGCCAGCAGCTTAGTCAGCCAAGAGACCCAGTACTTC
TRBJ2-7 TRBV4-1 - TRBD2 14 CASSGGLAGDEQYF TGCGCCAGCAGCGGCGGACTAGCGGGAGACGAGCAGTACTTC
TRBJ2-3 TRBV6-1 - - 15 CASTWTESASDTQYF TGTGCCAGCACCTGGACAGAGAGTGCTTCAGATACGCAGTATTTT
TRBJ1-2 TRBV19 - TRBD1 15 CASQPGQGAVDGYTF TGTGCCAGTCAACCGGGACAGGGGGCGGTAGACGGCTACACCTTC
TRBJ1-1 TRBV5-5 - - 14 CASTVTGSHTEAFF TGTGCCAGCACCGTGACAGGCAGTCACACTGAAGCTTTCTTT
TRBJ2-5 TRBV30 - TRBD2 17 CAWSWGRTSGRSETQYF TGTGCCTGGAGTTGGGGGAGGACTAGCGGGAGATCGGAGACCCAGTACTTC